The source of this T cell receptor (beta chain) is a study of blood T cell repertoires in COVID-19. Study in general: Samples taken during acute and convalescent COVID-19 were collected in the United States, Italy and Spain. T cells, B-cell-depleted T cells, or PBMCs supplied cDNA or gDNA.

In the authors' methods: Estimates of nucleated cell counts were drawn from the amplification of reference gene primers. Using immunoSEQ multiplex PCR, the repertoire was profiled, and TCRdb retains in-frame clones only, with some absent. The V and J calls and clone size come from that table; D and trimming were worked out from the DNA. The table records around 85,000 clones, roughly 88% of them present only once. The CDR3 contains 14 residues. J gave up 4 bases and V 4 bases, and 5 bases lay outside the gene matches. The germline gives CDR1 SGHNT, CDR2 YYREEE (reference sequence). This clonotype originated in a man between 45 and 60 years old with active COVID-19. Source material: peripheral blood. The chain combines TRBV5-4 with TRBJ1-2; 9 nucleotides agree with TRBD1. The chain's CDR3 is CASSPGTGLYGYTF. CDR3 nucleotide sequence: TGTGCCAGCAGCCCGGGGACAGGGCTCTATGGCTACACCTTC.